One sample yielded the 28 T cell receptor beta chains listed below, sequenced in a study of T cell responses to AZD1222 COVID-19 vaccine. Data came from immunoSEQ multiplex PCR; TCRdb stores just in-frame clones and leaves some out. The data contain some 140,000 clones, approximately 93% of them singletons. The material was peripheral blood, obtained on day 0 of AZD1222 vaccination. The receptors here all came from an adult in good health.

In this sample, this clone turned up once. This sequence joins TRBV3-1 (or the pseudogene TRBV3-2) and TRBJ1-4; 12 bases fit TRBD1. CDR3 length equals 19 residues. Germline CDR1 LGHDT, CDR2 YNNKEL (reference sequence). After removal of 2 bases from V and 7 bases from J, the junction contained 14 bases not matched to a gene. The CDR3 DNA reads TGTGCCAGCAGCCAATCTCCACCCGGGACAGGGGGCGCCGGTGAAAAACTGTTTTTT. It specifies CASSQSPPGTGGAGEKLFF.

The V call is TRBV6-5, the J call TRBJ1-6; 8 nucleotides line up with TRBD1. Germline CDR1 is MNHEY and CDR2 is SVGAGI. The ends lost 10 bases at V and 7 bases at J; junction bases unmatched: 6. The CDR3 sequence is 13 residues long. CDR3 region: CATRQGYNSPLHF. The CDR3 DNA sequence: TGTGCCACTAGACAGGGGTACAATTCACCCCTCCACTTT.

This clone was recorded once. The J gene is TRBJ1-3, the V gene TRBV19; the D is unclear. Germline V gene data show CDR1 as LNHDA and CDR2 as SQIVND (reference sequence). This CDR3 spans 15 amino acids. Trimming left V 2 bases short and J 0 bases short, with 8 bases between. In DNA form, the CDR3 reads TGTGCCAGTAGTATACCCCGTTTCTCTGGAAACACCATATATTTT. Protein product: CASSIPRFSGNTIYF.

The chain is built from TRBV11-2 and TRBJ2-3; TRBD2 aligns across 7 bases. The germline gives CDR1 SGHAT, CDR2 FQNNGV. V shed 3 bases, J shed 0 bases, and the junction held 6 bases outside the gene matches. The CDR3 runs to 16 residues. The chain's CDR3 is CASSFAGGGSTDTQYF. CDR3 DNA sequence: TGTGCCAGCAGCTTCGCTGGGGGGGGGAGCACAGATACGCAGTATTTT. Full variable domain (outside the CDR3, taken from reference TRBV11-2 and TRBJ2-3): EAGVAQSPRYKIIEKRQSVAFWCNPISGHATLYWYQQILGQGPKLLIQFQNNGVVDDSQLPKDRFSAERLKGVDSTLKIQPAKLEDSAVYLCASSFAGGGSTDTQYFGPGTRLTVL.

The chain links TRBV19 to TRBJ1-2, with 7 bases fitting TRBD1. Germline V gene data show CDR1 as LNHDA and CDR2 as SQIVND (reference sequence). There are 15 residues in the CDR3. V shed 4 bases, J shed 4 bases, and the junction held 9 bases outside the gene matches. The CDR3 sequence is CASSTHPDRTYGYTF. As DNA, the CDR3 is TGTGCCAGTAGTACCCACCCGGACAGGACCTATGGCTACACCTTC.

The rearrangement uses TRBV6-5 and TRBJ1-2; unclear D gene. Germline V gives CDR1 MNHEY, CDR2 SVGAGI. CDR3 length: 14 residues. V was shortened by 6 bases and J by 2 bases, with 13 bases between the two germline ends. CDR3 loop: CASSRQARNYGYTF. The CDR3 DNA reads as TGTGCCAGCAGCCGACAAGCAAGAAACTATGGCTACACCTTC.

The chain is built from TRBV19 and TRBJ1-3; 7 bases fit TRBD1. With V trimmed by 9 bases and J by 4 bases, 12 bases remained unmatched. CDR3 length equals 15 residues. The germline V gene has CDR1 LNHDA and CDR2 SQIVND (reference sequence). CDR3: CAREYRGRYGNTIYF. CDR3 nucleotides: TGTGCCAGGGAATACAGGGGCCGATACGGAAACACCATATATTTT.

This chain uses TRBV19 with TRBJ1-2; 7 bases agree with TRBD1. This CDR3 comprises 14 residues. Germline V gene lookup returns CDR1 LNHDA and CDR2 SQIVND (reference sequence). Trimming removed 6 bases from V and 4 bases from J; junction bases left unmatched: 8. In DNA form, the CDR3 reads TGTGCCAGTAGGACACAGGGGTTGGCCTATGGCTACACCTTC. Amino acids: CASRTQGLAYGYTF. Variable domain in full (rest from reference TRBV19 and TRBJ1-2): DGGITQSPKYLFRKEGQNVTLSCEQNLNHDAMYWYRQDPGQGLRLIYYSQIVNDFQKGDIAEGYSVSREKKESFPLTVTSAQKNPTAFYLCASRTQGLAYGYTFGSGTRLTVV.

V gene TRBV27 combines with J gene TRBJ2-3, with TRBD2 matching over 10 bases. CDR1 and CDR2 from the germline V gene are MNHEY and SMNVEV (reference sequence). The CDR3 is 15 amino acids. V was clipped by 5 bases and J by 2 bases; unmatched bases: 4. CDR3 in amino acids: CASSGTSAFTDTQYF. In DNA, the CDR3 is TGTGCCAGCAGTGGGACTAGCGCCTTCACAGATACGCAGTATTTT.

The chain joins TRBV4-1 to TRBJ2-7; D unresolved. CDR1 is MGHRA, CDR2 YSYEKL, per germline. There are 14 residues in the CDR3. V dropped 0 bases and J dropped 2 bases, with 8 bases sitting between them. The CDR3 sequence is CASSQDTATYEQYF. CDR3 bases: TGCGCCAGCAGCCAAGATACGGCTACCTACGAGCAGTACTTC.

This chain joins TRBV24-1 and TRBJ2-7, with D perhaps matching TRBD1 (5 bases). The V end lost 0 bases, the J end lost 3 bases, and 8 bases lay between the germline ends. This CDR3 contains 14 residues. Germline-derived CDR1 and CDR2 are KGHDR and SFDVKD. The chain's CDR3 is CATSDLGRDYEQYF. The DNA of the CDR3 is TGTGCCACCAGTGATTTGGGCAGGGACTACGAGCAGTACTTC.

The chain has TRBV7-9 and TRBJ2-5, with 12 positions matching TRBD2. J was trimmed by 1 base and V by 6 bases; bases with no gene match: 9. The CDR3 is 17 amino acids. CDR1 SEHNR and CDR2 FQNEAQ come from the germline V gene (reference sequence). CDR3 loop: CASSSRRTSGTQETQYF. CDR3 bases: TGTGCCAGCAGTTCCCGGAGGACTAGCGGGACCCAAGAGACCCAGTACTTC.

The chain combines TRBV7-9 with TRBJ1-5, with 7 bases aligning to TRBD1. The germline V gene has CDR1 SEHNR and CDR2 FQNEAQ (reference sequence). This CDR3 has 15 amino acids. Germline trimming cut 5 bases from V and 0 bases from J; bases unmatched to any gene: 4. For the CDR3, the DNA is TGTGCCAGCAGCAAGGGACAGTATAGCAATCAGCCCCAGCATTTT. Encoded protein: CASSKGQYSNQPQHF.

V is TRBV6-5 and J is TRBJ2-7; TRBD1 matches 7 bases. CDR1 and CDR2 (germline): MNHEY, SVGAGI. There are 14 residues in the CDR3. The V and J ends lost 7 bases and 2 bases, in that order; junction bases with no gene match: 8. CDR3 DNA sequence: TGTGCCAGCACCTCTAGACAGGGAACCTACGAGCAGTACTTC. This sequence encodes CASTSRQGTYEQYF.

This clone was detected a few times. J is TRBJ1-1 and V is TRBV25-1; unclear D gene. Looked up from germline, CDR1 is MGHDK and CDR2 is SYGVNS. The CDR3 runs 15 residues. V lost 4 bases and J 0 bases, leaving 12 bases between the germline ends. The CDR3 coding sequence is TGTGCCAGCAGTGGTTGGACGGAAATGAACACTGAAGCTTTCTTT. Its protein is CASSGWTEMNTEAFF.

This rearrangement joins TRBV11-2 to TRBJ1-1, with D hard to call. The V end was cut by 1 base, the J end by 11 bases, with 11 bases between. This CDR3 has 12 residues. Germline CDR1 SGHAT, CDR2 FQNNGV. Written as DNA, the CDR3 is TGTGCCAGCAGCTTAGGGGTAGTGAAGGCTTTCTTT. Protein: CASSLGVVKAFF.

This clone was counted once. The chain carries TRBV5-5 and TRBJ2-1, with TRBD2 matching 13 bases. The germline gives CDR1 SGHKS, CDR2 YYEKEE (reference sequence). The V gene end was trimmed by 3 bases and the J gene end by 6 bases; junction bases not matched to a gene: 6. CDR3 length equals 16 residues. The CDR3 loop is CASSSMTSGGSNEQFF. As DNA, the CDR3 is TGTGCCAGCAGCTCTATGACTAGCGGGGGGTCCAATGAGCAGTTCTTC.

This clone is a singleton in its sample. This chain uses TRBV6-5 with TRBJ1-1, with 7 bases lining up with TRBD1. In germline, CDR1 is MNHEY, CDR2 SVGAGI. This CDR3 spans 14 amino acids. J lost 2 bases, V lost 6 bases, and 6 bases had no gene match. The CDR3 reads CASSRQGFNTEAFF. The CDR3 nucleotides are TGTGCCAGCAGCCGACAGGGTTTCAACACTGAAGCTTTCTTT.

The chain employs TRBV11-3 and TRBJ2-2; D uncertain. CDR1 and CDR2 from the germline V gene are SGHNT and YENEEA. Trimming pared 0 bases from V and 4 bases from J, leaving 6 bases between. The CDR3 is 14 amino acids. The CDR3 sequence: CASSLDPGTGELFF. CDR3 coding DNA: TGTGCCAGCAGCTTAGACCCGGGCACCGGGGAGCTGTTTTTT.

V and J are TRBV27 and TRBJ1-6; TRBD1 aligns across 8 bases. CDR1 is MNHEY, CDR2 SMNVEV, per germline (reference sequence). Losses at the gene ends were 1 base for V and 9 bases for J; bases not matched to a gene: 8. The CDR3 sequence is 16 residues long. The CDR3 bases are TGTGCCAGCAGTTTATTGGCCAGGGGGCGAGGTTCACCCCTCCACTTT. It is translated as CASSLLARGRGSPLHF.

This chain uses TRBV19 with TRBJ1-5; no definite D call. This CDR3 spans 14 amino acids. Trimming stripped 2 bases from V and 3 bases from J, with 8 bases between. Germline V gives CDR1 LNHDA, CDR2 SQIVND (reference sequence). DNA for the CDR3: TGTGCCAGTAGTATAAAGAGGAACAATCAGCCCCAGCATTTT. This translates into CASSIKRNNQPQHF.

V gene TRBV6-5 combines with J gene TRBJ1-4; D ambiguous. Trimming stripped 5 bases from V and 3 bases from J, with 13 bases between. The CDR3 runs to 15 residues. Germline lookup yields CDR1 MNHEY and CDR2 SVGAGI. The chain's CDR3 is CASSRTAVANEKLFF. DNA of the CDR3: TGTGCCAGCAGTAGAACCGCGGTGGCTAATGAAAAACTGTTTTTT.

CDR3 bases: TGTGCCAGCAGTTTATATCCCAGGGTAACTGAAGCTTTCTTT. Protein product: CASSLYPRVTEAFF. This rearrangement joins TRBV28 to TRBJ1-1, with D maybe TRBD1 (5 bases). CDR1 is MDHEN, CDR2 SYDVKM, per germline. V was clipped by 1 base and J by 5 bases, with 11 bases between them. The length of the CDR3 is 14 residues.

V gene TRBV6-1 combines with J gene TRBJ2-3, with D possibly being TRBD1 (5 bases). CDR3 length: 16 residues. Trimming took 3 bases from V and 4 from J, leaving 17 bases between them. Looked up from germline, CDR1 is MNHNS and CDR2 is SASEGT. The CDR3 is CASSDRGGPIADTQYF. CDR3 DNA: TGTGCCAGCAGTGATAGGGGCGGCCCAATCGCAGATACGCAGTATTTT.

The genes are TRBV2 and TRBJ2-1; the D gene could be TRBD1 or TRBD2 (5 bases each). V was clipped by 6 bases and J by 4 bases, with 10 bases between them. The CDR3 length is 13 residues. CDR1 is SNHLY and CDR2 is FYNNEI in the germline V gene. DNA for the CDR3: TGTGCCAGCAGCGTGGGGACGTACAATGAGCAGTTCTTC. Its protein is CASSVGTYNEQFF.

The V and J genes are TRBV5-5 and TRBJ1-2; no reliable D call. V lost 3 bases to trimming and J lost 2 bases, with 5 bases between them. The CDR3 contains 12 residues. Germline CDR1 is SGHKS and CDR2 is YYEKEE (reference sequence). CDR3 amino acids: CASSSLNYGYTF. CDR3 in DNA: TGTGCCAGCAGCTCTCTCAACTATGGCTACACCTTC.

The V gene is TRBV5-4, the J gene TRBJ1-2; D is perhaps TRBD1 (6 bases). The length of the CDR3 is 14 residues. The V gene lost 0 bases and the J gene lost 2 bases, with 8 bases spanning the gap. The germline V gene encodes CDR1 SGHNT and CDR2 YYREEE (reference sequence). The CDR3 protein is CASSLGQANYGYTF. The CDR3 bases are TGTGCCAGCAGCTTGGGACAGGCGAACTATGGCTACACCTTC.

The rearrangement uses TRBV7-6 and TRBJ2-1, with TRBD1 identical over 8 bases. Germline values: CDR1 SGHVS, CDR2 FNYEAQ. The CDR3 consists of 14 residues. With 4 bases clipped from V and 8 bases from J, the junction kept 7 bases outside the gene matches. The CDR3 protein is CASSWTGFGDEQFF. CDR3 DNA sequence: TGTGCCAGCAGCTGGACAGGGTTTGGGGATGAGCAGTTCTTC.